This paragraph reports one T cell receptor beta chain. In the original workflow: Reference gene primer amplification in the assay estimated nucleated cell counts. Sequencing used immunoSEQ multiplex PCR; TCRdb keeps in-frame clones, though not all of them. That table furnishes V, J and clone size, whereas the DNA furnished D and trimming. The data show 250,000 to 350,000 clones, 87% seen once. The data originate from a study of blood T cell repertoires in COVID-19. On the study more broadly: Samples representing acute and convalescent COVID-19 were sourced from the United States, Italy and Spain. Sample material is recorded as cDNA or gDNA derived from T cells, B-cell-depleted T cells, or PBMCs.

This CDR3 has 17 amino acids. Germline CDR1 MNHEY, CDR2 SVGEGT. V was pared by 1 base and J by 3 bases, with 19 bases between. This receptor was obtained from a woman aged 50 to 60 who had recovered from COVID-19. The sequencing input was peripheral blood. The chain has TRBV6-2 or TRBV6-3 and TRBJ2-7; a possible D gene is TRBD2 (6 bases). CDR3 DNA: TGTGCCAGCAGTTACTACCTGAAACGGGACTCACACTACGAGCAGTACTTC. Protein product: CASSYYLKRDSHYEQYF.